These 9 T cell receptor beta chains were all obtained from the same sample, sequenced in a study of blood T cell repertoires in COVID-19. The data were produced by immunoSEQ multiplex PCR, yet TCRdb's version contains in-frame clones alone and is incomplete. The table has 200,000 to 250,000 clones, less than 85% seen once. Source material: peripheral blood. The receptors originated from a woman of 80 years or more with acute or convalescent COVID-19.

The chain is built from TRBV7-2 and TRBJ2-1, with 12 nucleotides matching TRBD2. The germline V gene encodes CDR1 SGHTA and CDR2 FQGNSA. The CDR3 runs 16 residues. V was pared by 0 bases and J by 7 bases, with 4 bases of the junction left unmatched. The CDR3 reads CASSLATSGGYNEQFF. The CDR3 DNA follows: TGTGCCAGCAGCTTAGCTACTAGCGGGGGGTATAATGAGCAGTTCTTC.

This chain uses TRBV7-3 with TRBJ2-1; 9 bases align to TRBD2. Germline loops: CDR1 SGHTA, CDR2 FQGTGA. The junction had 14 bases not matched to a gene; V was cut back by 5 bases and J by 9 bases. The CDR3 length is 16 residues. Here the CDR3 reads CASSPLAGPSGGEQFF. The CDR3 DNA sequence: TGTGCCAGCAGCCCCCTAGCGGGGCCCTCAGGGGGTGAGCAGTTCTTC.

The V gene is TRBV19, the J gene TRBJ1-2; no definite D call. CDR3 length: 15 amino acids. Germline V lookup: CDR1 LNHDA, CDR2 SQIVND (reference sequence). V was cut by 1 base and J by 7 bases, with 16 bases left in between. CDR3 protein: CASSIGPRGSGGYTF. Written as DNA, the CDR3 is TGTGCCAGTAGTATAGGCCCTCGCGGGAGTGGTGGCTACACCTTC.

The chain recombines TRBV7-9 with TRBJ1-1; no firm D call. The CDR3 runs to 12 residues. Trimming left V 4 bases short and J 5 bases short, with 8 bases between. CDR1 SEHNR and CDR2 FQNEAQ come from the germline V gene (reference sequence). The CDR3 DNA reads as TGTGCCAGCAGCTGGGAGGGAACTGAAGCTTTCTTT. Protein product: CASSWEGTEAFF.

The V call is TRBV5-1, the J call TRBJ2-5; maybe TRBD1 (6 bases). This CDR3 contains 14 residues. Trimming removed 0 bases at V and 5 bases at J, with 11 bases between. From germline, CDR1 is SGHRS and CDR2 YFSETQ. The CDR3 coding sequence is TGCGCCAGCAGCTTGGGGGGGCCCATGGAGACCCAGTACTTC. It translates to CASSLGGPMETQYF.

This clone has just a few counts. The chain combines TRBV7-9 with TRBJ2-1; TRBD1 agrees at 7 bases. With 7 bases clipped from V and 1 base from J, the junction kept 1 base outside the gene matches. CDR1 is SEHNR and CDR2 is FQNEAQ in the germline V gene (reference sequence). This CDR3 spans 13 amino acids. The CDR3 nucleotides read TGTGCCAGCACAGGGGGATCCTACAATGAGCAGTTCTTC. It is translated as CASTGGSYNEQFF.

This rearrangement joins TRBV20-1 to TRBJ2-7, with D maybe TRBD2 (6 bases). V was shortened by 3 bases and J by 7 bases, with 16 bases between the two germline ends. Germline values: CDR1 DFQATT, CDR2 SNEGSKA (reference sequence). CDR3 length: 13 amino acids. CDR3 sequence (DNA): TGCAGTGCTAGTCGCGGGGCCTTTGGAGAGCAGTACTTC. This translates into CSASRGAFGEQYF.

The chain links TRBV5-1 to TRBJ1-4; the match to TRBD1 covers 8 bases. V dropped 4 bases and J dropped 8; count of bases not matched to a gene: 10. The CDR3 sequence is 15 residues long. The germline CDR1 and CDR2 sequences are SGHRS and YFSETQ. CDR3 coding DNA: TGCGCCAGCAGCCCGGGACAGGCGACTGGGGAAAAACTGTTTTTT. Residues: CASSPGQATGEKLFF.

The rearrangement uses TRBV7-2 and TRBJ2-5; a possible D gene is TRBD2 (5 bases). Trimming took 1 base from V and 3 from J, leaving 15 bases between them. This CDR3 is 16 amino acids long. Germline CDR1 is SGHTA and CDR2 is FQGNSA. CDR3: CASSLGGVGGKETQYF. The DNA of the CDR3 is TGTGCCAGCAGCTTAGGAGGAGTAGGAGGCAAAGAGACCCAGTACTTC.